This is a list of T cell receptor beta chains from one sample in a study of CD8 T cells in ankylosing spondylitis. Using its own MiXCR run on the 5' RACE reads, TCRdb lists one record per CDR3 protein. The sample records around 210,000 distinct CDR3 sequences, around 8% being singletons. Material for sequencing was blood, either unsorted or a sorted T cell fraction (not recorded which). The receptors come from a female donor with ankylosing spondylitis or in good health (not recorded which). CDR3s include the opening cysteine and the closing phenylalanine or tryptophan. A D gene is named only where the DNA matches it firmly. Some rows mark clone size as missing; the rest say once, few, many or name a class of expanded clone.

j_call clone_size d_call v_call cdr3_nt cdr3_aa
TRBJ2-2 many - TRBV5-1 TGCGCCAGCAGCTTGGGTAGCACGGGCACCGGGGAGCTGTTTTTT CASSLGSTGTGELFF
TRBJ2-1 many - TRBV3-1 TGTGCCAGCAGCCCGGACGGGAACAATGAGCAGTTCTTC CASSPDGNNEQFF
TRBJ1-1 many TRBD1 TRBV27 TGTGCCAGCAGTTCAGGGGGTGGGGACACTGAAGCTTTCTTT CASSSGGGDTEAFF
TRBJ1-2 many TRBD1 TRBV19 TGTGCCAGTAGTACCCCCCAACGGGACAGGGACTCAAACTATGGCTACACCTTC CASSTPQRDRDSNYGYTF
TRBJ2-6 many - TRBV12-3/TRBV12-4 TGTGCCAGCAGTCACGGGGGCTCTGGGGCCAACGTCCTGACTTTC CASSHGGSGANVLTF
TRBJ2-6 - - TRBV10-3 TGTGCCATCAGTGTATCCCTGGGGGCCGGGGCCAACGTCCTGACTTTC CAISVSLGAGANVLTF
TRBJ2-1 many - TRBV18 TGTGCCAGCTCCCCGACTGCGGGGAACAATGAGCAGTTCTTC CASSPTAGNNEQFF
TRBJ1-5 many - TRBV6-2/TRBV6-3 TGTGCCAGCAGCGGAGACAGCCCCGTTTTGCCCCAGCATTTT CASSGDSPVLPQHF
TRBJ1-5 many TRBD1 TRBV12-3/TRBV12-4 TGTGCCAGCAGAACAGGGGGCGCGGGGCAGCCCCAGCATTTT CASRTGGAGQPQHF
TRBJ2-7 many - TRBV7-6 TGTGCCAGCAGCTTAAGTGGTGAGCAGTACTTC CASSLSGEQYF
TRBJ2-5 many TRBD2 TRBV4-3 TGCGCCAGCAGCCAAGATCGAGCGGGAGGGTTAAGCGAGACCCAGTACTTC CASSQDRAGGLSETQYF
TRBJ1-1 many - TRBV18 TGTGCCAGCTCACCGGACAAGAACACTGAAGCTTTCTTT CASSPDKNTEAFF
TRBJ2-1 many - TRBV19 TGTGCCAGAGTAGTGAGTGCCCGCTCCTACAATGAGCAGTTCTTC CARVVSARSYNEQFF
TRBJ2-3 many TRBD2 TRBV7-8 TGTGCCAGCAGCTTCTGGCGGGAGGGGGCAGATACGCAGTATTTT CASSFWREGADTQYF
TRBJ2-1 many TRBD1 TRBV24-1 TGTGCCACCAGTGATGGGACAGGGGGTGAGCAGTTCTTC CATSDGTGGEQFF
TRBJ1-1 many - TRBV29-1 TGCAGCGTTGATGCCTCCGGGAACACTGAAGCTTTCTTT CSVDASGNTEAFF
TRBJ1-6 many TRBD1 TRBV7-6 TGTGCCAGCAGCTTAGAACAGGGGGTTTCACCCCTCCACTTT CASSLEQGVSPLHF
TRBJ1-5 many - TRBV19 TGTGCCACCTCAGGTGGGGGAGAACATCAGCCCCAGCATTTT CATSGGGEHQPQHF
TRBJ2-5 many - TRBV27 TGTGCCAGCAGTTTATCTTGGCAGTACCAAGAGACCCAGTACTTC CASSLSWQYQETQYF
TRBJ2-5 many - TRBV11-2 TGTGCCAGCAGCTTAATAGGGGAGACCCAGTACTTC CASSLIGETQYF